This T cell receptor (beta chain) emerged from a study of cytomegalovirus exposure and HLA in healthy donors. In germline, CDR1 is SGHVS, CDR2 FNYEAQ. The CDR3 loop spans 13 amino acids. The V and J ends lost 3 bases and 6 bases respectively, with 9 bases between them. The PCR used 60 Vbeta and 13 Jbeta primers. The table came from immunoSEQ multiplex PCR; TCRdb's copy has only in-frame clones and leaves some out. The data show 200,000 to 250,000 clones, with under 90% seen just once and 1.3% held by the top ten. These donors, healthy bone marrow donors, were studied. Donors sampled were nominally healthy, though unrecorded immune exposures were likely.

The clonotype comes from a human donor in good health. The chain uses TRBV7-6 and TRBJ2-1; maybe TRBD2 (5 bases). Sequencing was carried out using PBMCs. The CDR3 nucleotides are TGTGCCAGCAGCTTTGAGGGAGTCAATGAGCAGTTCTTC. Translation: CASSFEGVNEQFF.